This T cell receptor (beta chain) was found in a study of graft-versus-host responses after intestinal transplantation. Whole-study context: Multivisceral, liver-intestinal, or isolated intestinal grafts went to recipients. All of the recipients had induction that used anti-thymocyte globulin, then tacrolimus and steroids for two to four years. Overall study findings and caveats: Detected in recipient marrow were GvH clones, some of which were first observed in ileum or blood. Some patients had graft-donor T cell macrochimerism, and their allografts showed high graft-versus-host to host-versus-graft clonal ratios.

As concerns this clone: Its antigen is not identified.

With 3 bases removed from V and 8 bases from J, the gap between germline ends came to 8 bases. This CDR3 contains 11 residues. Germline CDR1 is SGHDT and CDR2 is YYEEEE. Processing released intraepithelial and lamina propria lymphocytes from the graft tissue. Generated by immunoSEQ multiplex PCR, the TCRdb table keeps only in-frame clones and is missing some. The table has under 20,000 clones, roughly 81% seen once. This chain joins TRBV5-6 and TRBJ1-2; D gene uncertain. This material consisted of ileum tissue, taken 14 days after transplant. This sequence originates from a human patient who received an intestinal transplant, so some T cells may come from the graft donor. CDR3 nucleotides: TGTGCCAGCAGCTCTGGGTGGGGCTACACCTTC. Its translation: CASSSGWGYTF.